This entry lists 32 T cell receptor beta chains sequenced from one sample in a study of regulatory T cells in long-lasting Graves disease. Arm-PCR of CDR3 regions and iRepertoire HTBI primers were the basis on which TCR beta libraries were built. TCRdb called the multiplex PCR reads again in MiXCR, with one record for every CDR3 protein. The sample shows some 420,000 distinct CDR3 sequences, less than 25% of them seen only once. Time point: persistent/refractory GD, antithyroid drugs over 5 years with positive TRAb. After RNA was extracted from PBMCs, the TCR library was made from it. This sample comprised peripheral blood mononuclear cells (PBMCs), obtained when the disease was refractory, from a patient treated with antithyroid drugs. These receptors all come from a female donor with Graves disease.

The chain joins TRBV3-1 to TRBJ2-7; D remains unclear. The CDR3 loop spans 13 amino acids. V was clipped by 0 bases and J by 6 bases, with 9 bases between them. From germline, CDR1 is LGHDT and CDR2 YNNKEL (reference sequence). Written as DNA, the CDR3 is TGTGCCAGCAGCCAAGAGGGCGTTTTCGAGCAGTACTTC. Translation gives CASSQEGVFEQYF.

The V gene is TRBV7-9, the J gene TRBJ2-7, with TRBD1 matching over 7 bases. The V segment lost 5 bases and the J segment 2 bases; nucleotides outside the gene matches: 3. CDR3 length: 13 residues. The germline V gene encodes CDR1 SEHNR and CDR2 FQNEAQ (reference sequence). Here the CDR3 DNA reads TGTGCCAGCAGCCACGGGACAGCCTACGAGCAGTACTTC. Amino acid sequence: CASSHGTAYEQYF. Full variable domain (missing parts from reference TRBV7-9 and TRBJ2-7): DTGVSQNPRHKITKRGQNVTFRCDPISEHNRLYWYRQTLGQGPEFLTYFQNEAQLEKSRLLSDRFSAERPKGSFSTLEIQRTEQGDSAMYLCASSHGTAYEQYFGPGTRLTVT.

The chain carries TRBV14 and TRBJ1-6; 9 bases align to TRBD1. Per germline, CDR1 SGHDN and CDR2 FVKESK. The CDR3 contains 14 residues. V gave up 7 bases and J gave up 8 bases; unmatched junction bases: 6. Here the CDR3 DNA reads TGTGCCAGCACCTCCGGGACAGGGTATTCACCCCTCCACTTT. Its translation is CASTSGTGYSPLHF.

This clonotype was seen repeatedly, ten times or more. The chain has TRBV11-2 and TRBJ2-7; D not certain. The CDR3 is 13 residues long. From germline, CDR1 is SGHAT and CDR2 FQNNGV. V gave up 0 bases and J gave up 4 bases, with 7 bases separating them. As DNA, the CDR3 is TGTGCCAGCAGCTTAGATCTGGGTTACGAGCAGTACTTC. Protein sequence: CASSLDLGYEQYF. The full variable domain, with the rest looked up from reference TRBV11-2 and TRBJ2-7, is EAGVAQSPRYKIIEKRQSVAFWCNPISGHATLYWYQQILGQGPKLLIQFQNNGVVDDSQLPKDRFSAERLKGVDSTLKIQPAKLEDSAVYLCASSLDLGYEQYFGPGTRLTVT.

This clonotype was observed a few times. This sequence joins TRBV7-9 and TRBJ2-4; TRBD1 might be the D (6 bases). The CDR3 is 15 amino acids. Germline V gene sequence: CDR1 SEHNR, CDR2 FQNEAQ (reference sequence). V was trimmed by 5 bases and J by 0 bases, leaving 11 bases between them. DNA of the CDR3: TGTGCCAGCAGCCAGGACAGATTAGCCAAAAACATTCAGTACTTC. Translating gives CASSQDRLAKNIQYF.

This clonotype was detected ten times or more. The J gene is TRBJ2-2, the V gene TRBV15; D not resolved. Germline CDR1 LNHNV, CDR2 YYDKDF (reference sequence). V was trimmed by 2 bases and J by 2 bases, leaving 21 bases between them. This CDR3 comprises 19 residues. CDR3 nucleotides: TGTGCCACCAGCAGACTTTCAAGCCGCGACACTTTCAACACCGGGGAGCTGTTTTTT. It translates to CATSRLSSRDTFNTGELFF.

This clonotype appeared a few times. This CDR3 is CASSDWDSGGSPLHF. The CDR3 DNA follows: TGTGCCAGCAGCGACTGGGACAGCGGGGGTTCACCCCTCCACTTT. The chain recombines TRBV9 with TRBJ1-6; 7 bases agree with TRBD1. CDR3 length equals 15 residues. Germline-derived CDR1 and CDR2 are SGDLS and YYNGEE. J lost 9 bases, V lost 3 bases, and 9 bases had no gene match.

This clonotype has ten or more counts. The chain joins TRBV7-2 to TRBJ1-2; 12 bases are a match to TRBD1. Germline CDR1 SGHTA, CDR2 FQGNSA. This CDR3 comprises 16 residues. V lost 6 bases to trimming and J lost 8 bases; unmatched junction nucleotides: 13. CDR3 sequence reads: CASRPGPGQGARGYTF. The DNA for the CDR3 is TGTGCCAGCAGACCAGGGCCGGGACAGGGGGCGAGGGGCTACACCTTC.

The chain carries TRBV7-2 and TRBJ2-1, with 7 bases fitting TRBD1. Unmatched junction bases numbered 5, after V lost 2 bases and J lost 4 bases. Germline V gene data show CDR1 as SGHTA and CDR2 as FQGNSA. CDR3 length equals 15 residues. CDR3 residues: CASSLRQGLYNEQFF. The CDR3 DNA is TGTGCCAGCAGCTTAAGACAGGGCCTGTACAATGAGCAGTTCTTC.

This clonotype was picked up many times. The chain is built from TRBV6-1 and TRBJ2-5; D remains unclear. The CDR3 loop spans 13 amino acids. V lost 4 bases and J lost 5, with 11 bases in between. The germline CDR1 and CDR2 sequences are MNHNS and SASEGT. The DNA for the CDR3 is TGTGCCAGCAGTGGTTTGCCCGTGGAGACCCAGTACTTC. This codes for CASSGLPVETQYF.

This clonotype has a count of ten or more. The V and J genes are TRBV2 and TRBJ2-7; D not resolved. V was pared by 8 bases and J by 4 bases, with 6 bases between. CDR1 SNHLY and CDR2 FYNNEI come from the germline V gene. The CDR3 is 10 amino acids. The CDR3 protein is CASQVYEQYF. DNA of the CDR3: TGTGCCAGCCAAGTTTACGAGCAGTACTTC.

This clonotype appeared once. The chain uses TRBV6-1 and TRBJ2-5; D may be TRBD2 (5 bases). V dropped 6 bases and J dropped 9 bases, with 11 bases sitting between them. The CDR3 totals 11 residues. Germline values: CDR1 MNHNS, CDR2 SASEGT. The CDR3 sequence is CASSPARAQYF. CDR3 in DNA: TGTGCCAGCAGCCCGGCGAGGGCCCAGTACTTC.

This sequence joins TRBV7-9 and TRBJ2-7; D not certain. Between the trimmed V and J ends, which lost 1 base and 0 bases, there was a span of 10 bases. The V gene's germline CDR1 is SEHNR and CDR2 FQNEAQ (reference sequence). The CDR3 extends over 15 amino acids. The CDR3 DNA sequence: TGTGCCAGCAGCTTAGGGGGTTTAGCCTCCTACGAGCAGTACTTC. It yields the protein CASSLGGLASYEQYF.

This clonotype was seen a few times. The chain has TRBV28 and TRBJ2-6; no clear D gene. The germline gives CDR1 MDHEN, CDR2 SYDVKM. CDR3 length equals 14 residues. V was pared by 3 bases and J by 0 bases, with 3 bases between. CDR3 sequence reads: CASSFFSGANVLTF. DNA for the CDR3: TGTGCCAGCAGTTTTTTCTCTGGGGCCAACGTCCTGACTTTC.

This clonotype was seen at least ten times. The chain is built from TRBV11-2 and TRBJ2-5; TRBD1 matches 10 bases. Germline trimming cut 1 base from V and 5 bases from J; bases unmatched to any gene: 7. Germline assignment: CDR1 SGHAT and CDR2 FQNNGV. The CDR3 extends over 16 amino acids. CDR3 region: CASSLVSTGGTETQYF. The CDR3 region has the DNA TGTGCCAGCAGCTTAGTCTCGACAGGGGGCACGGAGACCCAGTACTTC.

This clonotype was seen ten or more times. The DNA for the CDR3 is TGTGCCAGCAGCTTAGATTGGACAGGGGTTTCACCCCTCCACTTT. Its translation: CASSLDWTGVSPLHF. This chain joins TRBV7-2 and TRBJ1-6; 9 bases are shared with TRBD1. V dropped 1 base and J dropped 9; count of bases not matched to a gene: 4. Germline V gene lookup returns CDR1 SGHTA and CDR2 FQGNSA. The CDR3 sequence is 15 residues long.

The chain links TRBV7-3 to TRBJ2-2; 13 bases are shared with TRBD2. The CDR3 extends over 16 amino acids. Germline V CDR1 and CDR2: SGHTA, FQGTGA. V was clipped by 5 bases and J by 3 bases; unmatched bases: 3. The CDR3 loop is CASSPTSGRDTGELFF. The CDR3 nucleotides read TGTGCCAGCAGCCCTACTAGCGGGAGGGACACCGGGGAGCTGTTTTTT.

This clonotype was seen ten or more times. The rearrangement joins TRBV12-3 or TRBV12-4 to TRBJ1-5; TRBD1 might be the D (6 bases). The germline V and J ends were trimmed by 6 bases and 4 bases, with 16 bases remaining between them. The CDR3 sequence is 15 residues long. DNA for the CDR3: TGTGCCAGCAGCCCCCGGGGGCCGGGAAATCAGCCCCAGCATTTT. It translates to CASSPRGPGNQPQHF.

This clonotype has more than one count but fewer than ten. The rearrangement links TRBV7-9 to TRBJ2-6; 9 bases fit TRBD2. CDR1 is SEHNR and CDR2 is FQNEAQ in the germline V gene (reference sequence). Trimming removed 2 bases from V and 2 bases from J; junction bases left unmatched: 13. This CDR3 comprises 20 residues. In nucleotides, the CDR3 is TGTGCCAGCAGCTTAAGAGTAGCGGGGGCCGATGTGGCTGGGGCCAACGTCCTGACTTTC. The encoded protein is CASSLRVAGADVAGANVLTF.

V is TRBV7-3 and J is TRBJ1-1, with 8 bases matching TRBD1. CDR3 length: 14 residues. Per the germline V gene, CDR1 is SGHTA and CDR2 is FQGTGA. Trimming took 4 bases from V and 4 from J; bases not matched to a gene: 5. CDR3: CASSSRGLGTEAFF. The CDR3 coding sequence is TGTGCCAGCAGCTCCAGGGGGCTGGGCACTGAAGCTTTCTTT.

This clonotype has only one observation. The gene calls are TRBV27 and TRBJ2-3; D is unresolved. V lost 8 bases and J 1 base, leaving 13 bases between the germline ends. This CDR3 spans 14 amino acids. Germline CDR1 and CDR2: MNHEY and SMNVEV (reference sequence). The CDR3 sequence is CASAQPPRTDTQYF. CDR3 DNA sequence: TGTGCCAGCGCCCAACCCCCCCGCACAGATACGCAGTATTTT.

This clonotype turned up a few times. The chain is built from TRBV27 and TRBJ2-7; the D is unclear. V was clipped by 3 bases and J by 7 bases, with 7 bases between them. CDR1 MNHEY and CDR2 SMNVEV come from the germline V gene (reference sequence). The CDR3 loop spans 11 amino acids. CDR3 loop: CASSFRWEQYF. The CDR3 nucleotides are TGTGCCAGCAGTTTTCGTTGGGAGCAGTACTTC.

This clonotype was seen only a few times. This chain connects TRBV2 to TRBJ2-1; 11 bases map to TRBD1. The J segment lost 9 bases and the V segment lost 4 bases, leaving 17 bases of the junction unmatched. Germline values: CDR1 SNHLY, CDR2 FYNNEI. This CDR3 region has 18 residues. The CDR3 here is CASSGVGQGVPSQAEQFF. The DNA of the CDR3 is TGTGCCAGCAGTGGAGTGGGACAGGGGGTTCCTAGCCAGGCTGAGCAGTTCTTC.

This clonotype was counted at least ten times. The chain recombines TRBV28 with TRBJ2-2; TRBD2 is a possible D gene (6 bases). V was trimmed by 8 bases and J by 0 bases, leaving 13 bases between them. Per germline, CDR1 MDHEN and CDR2 SYDVKM. The CDR3 covers 15 residues. The DNA for the CDR3 is TGTGCCAGCGCGGGACTGCAACCGAACACCGGGGAGCTGTTTTTT. Its protein product is CASAGLQPNTGELFF.

The chain joins TRBV27 to TRBJ2-5, with 8 bases matching TRBD2. This CDR3 has 19 residues. Germline V CDR1 and CDR2: MNHEY, SMNVEV (reference sequence). V lost 5 bases, J lost 5 bases, and 22 bases stayed unmatched. Here the CDR3 reads CASSPRRRRLAGMDETQYF. The CDR3 bases are TGTGCCAGCAGTCCCCGTAGGCGGAGGCTAGCGGGTATGGATGAGACCCAGTACTTC.

This clonotype was seen at least ten times. CDR3 protein: CACTRGGVNTEAFF. DNA of the CDR3: TGTGCCTGCACGCGCGGGGGAGTGAACACTGAAGCTTTCTTT. This chain connects TRBV12-3 or TRBV12-4 to TRBJ1-1, with a possible D match to TRBD1 (5 bases). The V gene lost 11 bases and the J gene lost 0 bases, with 16 bases spanning the gap. This CDR3 has 14 residues.

This clonotype was seen at least ten times. The chain couples TRBV15 to TRBJ1-1, with D possibly matching TRBD1 (6 bases). Germline CDR1 reads LNHNV; CDR2 reads YYDKDF (reference sequence). V gave up 5 bases and J gave up 4 bases, with 11 bases separating them. This CDR3 has 13 residues. The CDR3 spells CATSRGATTEAFF. CDR3 DNA: TGTGCCACCAGCCGGGGGGCGACCACTGAAGCTTTCTTT.

This clonotype was seen repeatedly, ten times or more. The genes are TRBV7-9 and TRBJ1-4; unclear D gene. Germline-derived CDR1 and CDR2 are SEHNR and FQNEAQ (reference sequence). This CDR3 spans 12 amino acids. Trimming took 6 bases from V and 5 from J, leaving 7 bases between them. The CDR3 loop reads CASSYGNEKLFF. The CDR3 nucleotides read TGTGCCAGCAGTTACGGAAATGAAAAACTGTTTTTT.

This clonotype has only a few counts. The chain couples TRBV6-1 to TRBJ1-5, with 9 positions matching TRBD1. The ends lost 7 bases at V and 5 bases at J; junction bases unmatched: 6. Germline V lookup: CDR1 MNHNS, CDR2 SASEGT. This CDR3 spans 14 amino acids. The CDR3 DNA is TGTGCCAGCACCTGGGGACAGGGTGATCAGCCCCAGCATTTT. This gives the protein CASTWGQGDQPQHF.

For this clonotype: An end of the junction does not agree with germline; a read error may underlie this. The chain employs TRBV5-6 and TRBJ1-2; D is possibly TRBD1 (6 bases). The CDR3 covers 14 residues. Germline lookup yields CDR1 SGHDT and CDR2 YYEEEE. The CDR3 coding sequence is TGTGCCAGCAATCGCAGGGGATTAGACTATGGCTGCACCTTC. It translates to CASNRRGLDYGCTF.

This clonotype showed up just a few times. Written as DNA, the CDR3 is TGTGCCAGCAGCTTAGCGGACACCTCCTCCGGGGAGCTGTTTTTT. It translates to CASSLADTSSGELFF. V and J are TRBV7-9 and TRBJ2-2; a possible D gene is TRBD1 (5 bases). V lost 0 bases and J 6 bases, leaving 11 bases between the germline ends. The germline CDR1 and CDR2 sequences are SEHNR and FQNEAQ (reference sequence). CDR3 length equals 15 residues.

In its sample, this clonotype was seen many times. This chain uses TRBV28 with TRBJ2-5; D call uncertain. Between the trimmed V and J ends, which lost 7 bases and 2 bases, there was a span of 17 bases. CDR1 is MDHEN and CDR2 is SYDVKM in the germline V gene. The CDR3 is made up of 15 amino acids. DNA for the CDR3: TGTGCCAGCAAAAACCCCCGGGCGGCTCAAGAGACCCAGTACTTC. Translating it yields CASKNPRAAQETQYF.